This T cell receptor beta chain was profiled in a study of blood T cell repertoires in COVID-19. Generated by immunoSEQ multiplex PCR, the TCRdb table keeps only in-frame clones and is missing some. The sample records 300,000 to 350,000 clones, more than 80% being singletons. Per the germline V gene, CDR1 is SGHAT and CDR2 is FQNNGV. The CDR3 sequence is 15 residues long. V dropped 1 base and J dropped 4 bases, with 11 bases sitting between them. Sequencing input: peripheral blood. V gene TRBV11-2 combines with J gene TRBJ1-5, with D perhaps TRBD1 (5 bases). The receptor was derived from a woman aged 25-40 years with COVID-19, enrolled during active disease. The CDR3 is CASSLGGEVNQPQHF. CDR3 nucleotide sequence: TGTGCCAGCAGCTTAGGGGGGGAGGTAAATCAGCCCCAGCATTTT.